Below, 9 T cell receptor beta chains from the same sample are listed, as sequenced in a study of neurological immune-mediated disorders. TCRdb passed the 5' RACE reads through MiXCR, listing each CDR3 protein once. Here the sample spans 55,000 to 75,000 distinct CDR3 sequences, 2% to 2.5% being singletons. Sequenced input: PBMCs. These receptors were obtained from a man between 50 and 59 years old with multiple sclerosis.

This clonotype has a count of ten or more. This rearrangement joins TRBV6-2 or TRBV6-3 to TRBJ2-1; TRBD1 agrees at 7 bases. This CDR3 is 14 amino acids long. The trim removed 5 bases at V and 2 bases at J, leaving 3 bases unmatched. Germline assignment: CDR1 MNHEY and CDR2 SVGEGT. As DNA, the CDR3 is TGTGCCAGCAGTGGGACAGAACCCTACAATGAGCAGTTCTTC. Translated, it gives CASSGTEPYNEQFF.

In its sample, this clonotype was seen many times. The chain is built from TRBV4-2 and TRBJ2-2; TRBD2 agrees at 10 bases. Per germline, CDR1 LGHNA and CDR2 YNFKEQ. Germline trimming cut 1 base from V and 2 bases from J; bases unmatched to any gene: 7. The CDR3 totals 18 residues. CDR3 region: CASSQALAGGSNTGELFF. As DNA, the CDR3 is TGTGCCAGCAGCCAAGCCTTAGCGGGGGGCTCAAACACCGGGGAGCTGTTTTTT.

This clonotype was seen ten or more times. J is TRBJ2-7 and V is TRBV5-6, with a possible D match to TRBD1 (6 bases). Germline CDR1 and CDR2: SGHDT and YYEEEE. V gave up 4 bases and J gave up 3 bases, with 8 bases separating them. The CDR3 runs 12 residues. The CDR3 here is CASSTRGYEQYF. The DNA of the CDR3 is TGTGCCAGCAGCACCAGGGGCTACGAGCAGTACTTC. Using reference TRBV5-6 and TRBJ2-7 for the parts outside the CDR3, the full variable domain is DAGVTQSPTHLIKTRGQQVTLRCSPKSGHDTVSWYQQALGQGPQFIFQYYEEEERQRGNFPDRFSGHQFPNYSSELNVNALLLGDSALYLCASSTRGYEQYFGPGTRLTVT.

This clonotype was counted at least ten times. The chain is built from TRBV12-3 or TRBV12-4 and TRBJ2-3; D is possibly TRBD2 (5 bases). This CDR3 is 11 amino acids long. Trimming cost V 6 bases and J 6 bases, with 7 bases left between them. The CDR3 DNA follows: TGTGCCAGCAGCACGGGGGATACGCAGTATTTT. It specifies CASSTGDTQYF.

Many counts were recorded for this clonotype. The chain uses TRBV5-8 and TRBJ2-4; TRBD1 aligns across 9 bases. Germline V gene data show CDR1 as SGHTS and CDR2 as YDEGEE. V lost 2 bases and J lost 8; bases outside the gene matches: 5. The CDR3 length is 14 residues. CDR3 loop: CASSFTGGRDIQYF. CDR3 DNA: TGTGCCAGCAGCTTTACAGGGGGCAGGGACATTCAGTACTTC. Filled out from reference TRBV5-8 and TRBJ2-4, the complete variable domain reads EAGVTQSPTHLIKTRGQQATLRCSPISGHTSVYWYQQALGLGLQFLLWYDEGEERNRGNFPPRFSGRQFPNYSSELNVNALELEDSALYLCASSFTGGRDIQYFGAGTRLSVL.

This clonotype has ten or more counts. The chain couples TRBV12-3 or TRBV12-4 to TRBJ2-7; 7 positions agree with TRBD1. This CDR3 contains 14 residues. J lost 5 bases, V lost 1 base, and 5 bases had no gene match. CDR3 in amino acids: CASSLEHRGNEQYF. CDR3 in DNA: TGTGCCAGCAGTTTAGAGCACAGGGGCAACGAGCAGTACTTC.

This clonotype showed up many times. CDR3 DNA: TGTGCCAGCAGCTCCCACCCCTTCAGGGGTCTTCGAAACACCATATATTTT. As protein: CASSSHPFRGLRNTIYF. The rearrangement links TRBV7-4 to TRBJ1-3, with a tentative D call TRBD1 (6 bases). Germline values: CDR1 SGHVT, CDR2 SQSDAQ. The CDR3 contains 17 residues. V lost 4 bases to trimming and J lost 5 bases, with 21 bases between them.

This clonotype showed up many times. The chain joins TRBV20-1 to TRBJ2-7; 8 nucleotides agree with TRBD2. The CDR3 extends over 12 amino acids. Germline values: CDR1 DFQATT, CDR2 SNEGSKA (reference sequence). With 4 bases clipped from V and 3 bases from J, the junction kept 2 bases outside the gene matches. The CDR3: CSAKAGVYEQYF. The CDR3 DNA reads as TGCAGTGCTAAAGCGGGGGTCTACGAGCAGTACTTC.

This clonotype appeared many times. The DNA for the CDR3 is TGTGCCAGCAGCGACTCAGGGGGGACGCAGTATTTT. As protein: CASSDSGGTQYF. V gene TRBV7-7 combines with J gene TRBJ2-3, with D possibly matching TRBD1 (7 bases). The ends were cut back, 5 bases at V and 9 bases at J, with 12 bases in the middle. The CDR3 is 12 amino acids. CDR1 SSHAT and CDR2 FNYEAQ come from the germline V gene (reference sequence).